This T cell receptor (beta chain) was captured by sequencing in a study of cytomegalovirus exposure and HLA in healthy donors. The study, taken as a whole, reports: Cytomegalovirus association was assigned to over 150 TCR beta chains. Among TCR sequences, most were rare, though some public TCRs appeared in many donors.

It was with 60 Vbeta and 13 Jbeta primers that the PCR ran. Original processing methods: An analysis that came later counted 60 million to 80 million unique TCR beta chains, roughly 11 million shared. The method was immunoSEQ multiplex PCR; TCRdb's version includes in-frame clones alone and lacks a portion of them. V, J and clone size reflect that table, while D and trimming were determined from the DNA. The sample has about 90,000 clones, roughly 83% seen once. V was pared by 0 bases and J by 4 bases, with 8 bases between. CDR1 is SGHRS and CDR2 is YFSETQ in the germline V gene. The CDR3 has 13 residues. The count of this clone is one. The antigen is unknown. All the people who gave samples were healthy bone marrow donors.

This clonotype was sampled from a man between 18 and 35 years old in good health and CMV-seronegative. Sample: PBMCs. V and J are TRBV5-1 and TRBJ2-7, with a possible D match to TRBD2 (6 bases). CDR3 sequence reads: CASSLEAGYEQYF. CDR3 nucleotide sequence: TGCGCCAGCAGCTTGGAGGCGGGATACGAGCAGTACTTC.